A selection of T cell receptor beta chains follows, all from one sample in a study of blood T cell repertoires in COVID-19. Here immunoSEQ multiplex PCR was the method, and the copy in TCRdb shows in-frame clones only, minus some. The table has some 220,000 clones, 80% to 95% seen once; the top ten hold around 0.83%. Sequenced material: peripheral blood. These TCRs come from a man aged 25-45 years with COVID-19, enrolled during active disease. Each CDR3 is given without its conserved first and last residue. Each record gives: CDR3 protein, V gene.

CDR3 protein: ASSEGTGANYGYT; V gene: TRBV6-1
CDR3 protein: ASSWGGGYQETQY; V gene: TRBV5-1
CDR3 protein: ASSLMSGGTGELF; V gene: TRBV7-9
CDR3 protein: ASSLLQGVNEQF; V gene: TRBV28
CDR3 protein: ASSSREGSNQPQH; V gene: TRBV19
CDR3 protein: ASSHLGTGGSYGYT; V gene: TRBV3-1/TRBV3-2
CDR3 protein: ATSSGGVSLETQY; V gene: TRBV15
CDR3 protein: SVEAGSLHGYT; V gene: TRBV29-1
CDR3 protein: ASRVGTIEREKLF; V gene: TRBV2
CDR3 protein: ASRTGSEKLF; V gene: TRBV12-3/TRBV12-4
CDR3 protein: ASSQGSGSGGNEKLF; V gene: TRBV3-1/TRBV3-2
CDR3 protein: ASSLQRGGEQY; V gene: TRBV12-3/TRBV12-4
CDR3 protein: ASRYGQGRNQPQH; V gene: TRBV21-1
CDR3 protein: ASSQDRRRPYEQY; V gene: TRBV3-1/TRBV3-2
CDR3 protein: ASSMGQGSGYT; V gene: TRBV5-5
CDR3 protein: ASSPGAWRADTQY; V gene: TRBV18
CDR3 protein: ATSLRLTGNWETQY; V gene: TRBV15
CDR3 protein: ASRTSGGNTIY; V gene: TRBV7-6
CDR3 protein: ASSPRTVFYGYT; V gene: TRBV27
CDR3 protein: ASSYGGALGANVLT; V gene: TRBV6-6
CDR3 protein: ASSLTRGAHGYT; V gene: TRBV7-9
CDR3 protein: ASSPMGGGLAGELF; V gene: TRBV7-9
CDR3 protein: ASSISGVGKYSNQPQH; V gene: TRBV19
CDR3 protein: ASSREPGQGNYGYT; V gene: TRBV4-1
CDR3 protein: ASSYDRGLNTEAF; V gene: TRBV18
CDR3 protein: ASSTRGESSYNEQF; V gene: TRBV9
CDR3 protein: ASMTLFGGLDYGYT; V gene: TRBV19
CDR3 protein: ASSQATTGRYEQY; V gene: TRBV4-2
CDR3 protein: AWSVLGASGEKLF; V gene: TRBV30
CDR3 protein: ATARGTSGGFQETQY; V gene: TRBV19
CDR3 protein: AWNQGGNQPQH; V gene: TRBV30
CDR3 protein: ASSLSDPRGRREETQY; V gene: TRBV7-3
CDR3 protein: ASSESSRLAGQY; V gene: TRBV10-2
CDR3 protein: ASSLGRDQPQH; V gene: TRBV5-6